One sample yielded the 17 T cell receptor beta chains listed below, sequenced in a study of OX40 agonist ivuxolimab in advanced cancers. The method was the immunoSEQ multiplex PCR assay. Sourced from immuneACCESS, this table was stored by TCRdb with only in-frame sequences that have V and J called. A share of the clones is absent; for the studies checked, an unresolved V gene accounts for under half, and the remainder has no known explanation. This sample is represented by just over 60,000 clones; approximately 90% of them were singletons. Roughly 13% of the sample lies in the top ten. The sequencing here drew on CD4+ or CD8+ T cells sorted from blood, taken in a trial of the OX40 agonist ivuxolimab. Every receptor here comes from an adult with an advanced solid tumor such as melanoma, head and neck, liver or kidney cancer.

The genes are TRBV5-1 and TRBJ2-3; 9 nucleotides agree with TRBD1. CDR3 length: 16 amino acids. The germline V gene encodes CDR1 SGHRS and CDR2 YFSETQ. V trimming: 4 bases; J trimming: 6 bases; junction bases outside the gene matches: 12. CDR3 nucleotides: TGCGCCAGCAGCAGTCTAACAGGGGGCGGGTTTGATACGCAGTATTTT. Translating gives CASSSLTGGGFDTQYF.

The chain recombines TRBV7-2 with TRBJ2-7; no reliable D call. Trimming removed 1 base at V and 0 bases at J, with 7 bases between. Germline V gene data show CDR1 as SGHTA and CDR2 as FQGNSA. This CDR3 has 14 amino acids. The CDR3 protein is CASSLVSTSYEQYF. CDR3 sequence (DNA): TGTGCCAGCAGCTTAGTGTCGACCTCCTACGAGCAGTACTTC.

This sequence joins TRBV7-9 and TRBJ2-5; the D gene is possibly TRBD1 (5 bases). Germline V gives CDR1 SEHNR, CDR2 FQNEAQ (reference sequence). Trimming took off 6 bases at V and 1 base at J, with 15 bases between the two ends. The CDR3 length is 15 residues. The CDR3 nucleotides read TGTGCCAGCAGACAACTAACAGGAGTCCAAGAGACCCAGTACTTC. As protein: CASRQLTGVQETQYF.

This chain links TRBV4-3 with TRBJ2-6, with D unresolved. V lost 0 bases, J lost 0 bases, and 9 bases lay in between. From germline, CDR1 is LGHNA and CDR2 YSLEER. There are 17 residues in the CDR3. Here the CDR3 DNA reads TGCGCCAGCAGCCAAGAATCGACGGTCTCTGGGGCCAACGTCCTGACTTTC. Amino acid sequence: CASSQESTVSGANVLTF.

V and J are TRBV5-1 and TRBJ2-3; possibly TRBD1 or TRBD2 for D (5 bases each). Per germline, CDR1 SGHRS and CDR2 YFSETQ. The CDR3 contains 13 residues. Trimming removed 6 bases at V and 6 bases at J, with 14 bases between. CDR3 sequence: CASNGEGRDTQYF. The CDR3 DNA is TGCGCCAGCAATGGCGAGGGGCGGGATACGCAGTATTTT.

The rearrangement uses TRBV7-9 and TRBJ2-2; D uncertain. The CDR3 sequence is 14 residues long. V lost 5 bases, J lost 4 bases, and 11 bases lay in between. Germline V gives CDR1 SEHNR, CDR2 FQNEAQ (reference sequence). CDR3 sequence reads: CASSLAVGTGELFF. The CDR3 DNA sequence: TGTGCCAGCAGCCTGGCAGTGGGCACCGGGGAGCTGTTTTTT. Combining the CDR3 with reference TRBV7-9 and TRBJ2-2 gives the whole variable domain DTGVSQNPRHKITKRGQNVTFRCDPISEHNRLYWYRQTLGQGPEFLTYFQNEAQLEKSRLLSDRFSAERPKGSFSTLEIQRTEQGDSAMYLCASSLAVGTGELFFGEGSRLTVL.

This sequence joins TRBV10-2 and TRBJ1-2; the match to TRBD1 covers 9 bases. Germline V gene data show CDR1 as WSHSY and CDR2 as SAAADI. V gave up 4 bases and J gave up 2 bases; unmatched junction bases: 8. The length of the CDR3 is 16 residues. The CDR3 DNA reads TGCGCCAGCAGTGCAGATAACAGGGGGCTCAACTATGGCTACACCTTC. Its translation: CASSADNRGLNYGYTF.

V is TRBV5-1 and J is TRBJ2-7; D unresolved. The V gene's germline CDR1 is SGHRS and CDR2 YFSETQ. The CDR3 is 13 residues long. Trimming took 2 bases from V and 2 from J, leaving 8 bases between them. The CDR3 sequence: CASSLDGAYEQYF. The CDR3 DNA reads TGCGCCAGCAGCTTAGACGGAGCCTACGAGCAGTACTTC.

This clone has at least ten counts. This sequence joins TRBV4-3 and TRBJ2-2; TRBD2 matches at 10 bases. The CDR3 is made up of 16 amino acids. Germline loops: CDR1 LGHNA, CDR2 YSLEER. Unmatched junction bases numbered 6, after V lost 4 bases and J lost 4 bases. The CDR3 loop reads CASSREREGLTGELFF. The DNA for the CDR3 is TGCGCCAGCAGCCGAGAGCGGGAGGGCCTCACCGGGGAGCTGTTTTTT.

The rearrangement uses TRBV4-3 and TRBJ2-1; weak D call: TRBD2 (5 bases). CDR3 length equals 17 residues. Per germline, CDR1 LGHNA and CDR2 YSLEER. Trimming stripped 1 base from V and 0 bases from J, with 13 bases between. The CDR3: CASSQVVGLTSYNEQFF. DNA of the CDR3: TGCGCCAGCAGCCAAGTTGTAGGACTTACCTCCTACAATGAGCAGTTCTTC.

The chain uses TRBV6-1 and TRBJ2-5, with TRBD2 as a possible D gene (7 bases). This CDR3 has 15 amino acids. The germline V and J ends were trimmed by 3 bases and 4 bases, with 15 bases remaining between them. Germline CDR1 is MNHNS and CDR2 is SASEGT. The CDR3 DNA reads TGTGCCAGCAGTGACACCCCCGGGGGGCGAGAGACCCAGTACTTC. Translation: CASSDTPGGRETQYF.

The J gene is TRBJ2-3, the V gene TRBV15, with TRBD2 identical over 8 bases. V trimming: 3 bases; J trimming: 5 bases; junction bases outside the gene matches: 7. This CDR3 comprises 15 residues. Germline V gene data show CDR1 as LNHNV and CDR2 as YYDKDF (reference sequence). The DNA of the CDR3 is TGTGCCACCAGCAGCCCCTCGGCGGGAGGAGATACGCAGTATTTT. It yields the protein CATSSPSAGGDTQYF.

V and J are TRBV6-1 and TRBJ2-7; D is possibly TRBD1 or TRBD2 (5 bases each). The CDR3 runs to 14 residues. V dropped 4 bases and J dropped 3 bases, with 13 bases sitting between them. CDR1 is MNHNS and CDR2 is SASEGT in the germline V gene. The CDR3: CASSAETDYYEQYF. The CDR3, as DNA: TGTGCCAGCAGTGCAGAGACAGACTACTACGAGCAGTACTTC.

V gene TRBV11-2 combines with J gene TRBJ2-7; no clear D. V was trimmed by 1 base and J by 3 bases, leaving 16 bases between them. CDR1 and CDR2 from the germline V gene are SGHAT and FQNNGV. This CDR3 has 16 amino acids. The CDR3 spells CASSLGQLMDYYEQYF. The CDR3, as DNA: TGTGCCAGCAGCTTAGGACAACTGATGGATTACTACGAGCAGTACTTC.

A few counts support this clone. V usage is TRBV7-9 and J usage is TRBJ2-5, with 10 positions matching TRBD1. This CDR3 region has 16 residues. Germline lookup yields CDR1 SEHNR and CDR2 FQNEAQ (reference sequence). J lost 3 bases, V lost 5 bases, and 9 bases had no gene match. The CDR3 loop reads CASSLRQGAKEETQYF. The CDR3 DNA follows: TGTGCCAGCAGCCTCAGACAGGGGGCAAAAGAAGAGACCCAGTACTTC.

This chain's CDR3 is CASSLISAGAYNEQFF. In nucleotides, the CDR3 is TGTGCCAGCAGTTTAATTAGCGCGGGGGCGTACAATGAGCAGTTCTTC. The chain is built from TRBV28 and TRBJ2-1; a possible D gene is TRBD2 (7 bases). The CDR3 runs to 16 residues. CDR1 and CDR2 from the germline V gene are MDHEN and SYDVKM. V lost 2 bases and J lost 4, with 15 bases in between.

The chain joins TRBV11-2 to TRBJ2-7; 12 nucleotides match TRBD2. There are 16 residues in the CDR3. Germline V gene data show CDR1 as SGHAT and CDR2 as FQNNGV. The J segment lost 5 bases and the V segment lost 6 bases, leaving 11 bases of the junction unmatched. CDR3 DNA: TGTGCCAGCAGTTTGACTAGCGGGAGAGGGAATGACGAGCAGTACTTC. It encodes CASSLTSGRGNDEQYF.